This T cell receptor beta chain appears in the sequencing data of a study of graft-versus-host responses after intestinal transplantation. CDR3 length equals 15 residues. Germline V lookup: CDR1 SGHDN, CDR2 FVKESK. The V end was cut by 5 bases, the J end by 3 bases, with 13 bases between. The table came from immunoSEQ multiplex PCR; TCRdb's copy has only in-frame clones and leaves some out. The table has 15,000 to 20,000 clones, 30% to 40% seen once. Co-plating was performed using approximately 200,000 CFSE-labeled responder cells and approximately 200,000 irradiated, violet-dye-labeled stimulator cells.

The sequence was obtained from a human patient who received an intestinal transplant. The source was alloreactive CD8+ T cells from a mixed lymphocyte reaction culture, collected before intestinal transplant. As to subset: CFSE-low proliferating T cells sorted from approximately 6-day pre-transplant mixed lymphocyte reaction (GvH or HvG direction). V gene TRBV14 combines with J gene TRBJ2-2, with a tentative D call TRBD2 (6 bases). The CDR3, as DNA: TGTGCCAGCAGCTCGGGACTGTACTACACCGGGGAGCTGTTTTTT. Translated: CASSSGLYYTGELFF. Looking up the rest from reference TRBV14 and TRBJ2-2 gives the full variable domain: EAGVTQFPSHSVIEKGQTVTLRCDPISGHDNLYWYRRVMGKEIKFLLHFVKESKQDESGMPNNRFLAERTGGTYSTLKVQPAELEDSGVYFCASSSGLYYTGELFFGEGSRLTVL.